What follows is one T cell receptor beta chain and its context. Antigen specificity is unknown. One end of the junction does not line up with germline, which may come from a read error. These data belong to a study of cytomegalovirus exposure and HLA in healthy donors. The study, taken as a whole, reports: A missense variant in DCLRE1C was later tied to TCR beta V- and J-gene trimming.

The PCR made use of 60 Vbeta and 13 Jbeta primers. Assay: immunoSEQ multiplex PCR; the TCRdb copy retains only in-frame clones and omits some. The sample holds roughly 280,000 clones, roughly 70% seen once. This clonotype was obtained from a female donor in good health and CMV-seronegative. Material: PBMCs.

CDR3 loop: CASRRLTPYGQYF. The CDR3 nucleotides read TGTGCCAGCAGGAGGTTAACTCCCTACGGGCAGTACTTC. V gene TRBV27 combines with J gene TRBJ2-7, with D uncertain. Germline CDR1 reads MNHEY; CDR2 reads SMNVEV (reference sequence). This CDR3 has 13 amino acids.